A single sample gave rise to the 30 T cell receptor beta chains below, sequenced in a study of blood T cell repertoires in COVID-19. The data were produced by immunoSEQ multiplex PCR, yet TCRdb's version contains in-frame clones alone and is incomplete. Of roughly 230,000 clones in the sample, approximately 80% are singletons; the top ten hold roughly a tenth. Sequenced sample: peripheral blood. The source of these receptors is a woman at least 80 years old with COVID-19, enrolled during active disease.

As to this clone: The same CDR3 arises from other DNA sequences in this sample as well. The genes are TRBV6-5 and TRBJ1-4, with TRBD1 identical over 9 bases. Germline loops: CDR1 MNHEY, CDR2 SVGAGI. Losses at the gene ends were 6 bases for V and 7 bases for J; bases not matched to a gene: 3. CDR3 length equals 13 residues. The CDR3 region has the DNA TGTGCCAGCAGACAGGGGGCTGGTGAAAAACTGTTTTTT. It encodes CASRQGAGEKLFF.

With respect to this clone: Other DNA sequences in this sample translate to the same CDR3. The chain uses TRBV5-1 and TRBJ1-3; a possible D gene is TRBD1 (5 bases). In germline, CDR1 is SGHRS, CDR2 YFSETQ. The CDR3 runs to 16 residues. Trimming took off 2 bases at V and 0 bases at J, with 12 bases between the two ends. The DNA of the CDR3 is TGCGCCAGCAGCTTACCGGGACTGAGCTCTGGAAACACCATATATTTT. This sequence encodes CASSLPGLSSGNTIYF. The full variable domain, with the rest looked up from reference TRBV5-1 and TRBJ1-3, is KAGVTQTPRYLIKTRGQQVTLSCSPISGHRSVSWYQQTPGQGLQFLFEYFSETQRNKGNFPGRFSGRQFSNSRSEMNVSTLELGDSALYLCASSLPGLSSGNTIYFGEGSWLTVV.

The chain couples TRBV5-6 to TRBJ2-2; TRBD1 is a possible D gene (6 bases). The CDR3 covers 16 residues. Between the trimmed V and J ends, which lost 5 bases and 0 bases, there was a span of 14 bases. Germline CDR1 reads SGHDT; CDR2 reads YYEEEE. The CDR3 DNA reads TGTGCCAGCAGTTCCGGGGACACTTCGAACACCGGGGAGCTGTTTTTT. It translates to CASSSGDTSNTGELFF.

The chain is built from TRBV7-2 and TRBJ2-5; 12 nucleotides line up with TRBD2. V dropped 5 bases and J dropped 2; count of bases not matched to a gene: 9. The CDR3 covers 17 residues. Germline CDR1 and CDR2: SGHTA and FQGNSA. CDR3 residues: CASSLGLAGLIQETQYF. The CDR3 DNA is TGTGCCAGCAGCCTCGGACTAGCGGGGCTAATTCAAGAGACCCAGTACTTC.

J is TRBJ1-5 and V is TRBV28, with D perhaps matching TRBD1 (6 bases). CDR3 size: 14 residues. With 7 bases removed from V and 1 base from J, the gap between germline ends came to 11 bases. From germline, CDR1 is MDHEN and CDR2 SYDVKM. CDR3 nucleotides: TGTGCCAGCAACATCCAGGGGAGCAATCAGCCCCAGCATTTT. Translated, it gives CASNIQGSNQPQHF.

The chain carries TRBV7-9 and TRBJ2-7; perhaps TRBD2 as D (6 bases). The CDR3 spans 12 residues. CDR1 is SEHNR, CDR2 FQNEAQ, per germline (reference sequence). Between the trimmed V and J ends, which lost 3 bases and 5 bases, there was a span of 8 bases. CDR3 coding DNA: TGTGCCAGCAGCTTGGGGGGAGACGAGCAGTACGTC. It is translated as CASSLGGDEQYV.

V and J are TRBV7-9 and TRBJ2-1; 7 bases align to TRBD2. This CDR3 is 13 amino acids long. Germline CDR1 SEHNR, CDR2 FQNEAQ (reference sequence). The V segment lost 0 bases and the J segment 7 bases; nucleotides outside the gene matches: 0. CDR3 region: CASSLAGGNEQFF. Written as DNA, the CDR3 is TGTGCCAGCAGCTTAGCCGGGGGGAATGAGCAGTTCTTC.

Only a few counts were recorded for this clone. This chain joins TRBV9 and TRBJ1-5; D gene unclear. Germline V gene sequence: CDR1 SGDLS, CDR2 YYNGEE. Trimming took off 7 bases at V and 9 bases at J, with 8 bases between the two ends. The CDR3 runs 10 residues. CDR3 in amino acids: CASRGRPQHF. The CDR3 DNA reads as TGTGCCAGCCGTGGGAGGCCCCAGCATTTT.

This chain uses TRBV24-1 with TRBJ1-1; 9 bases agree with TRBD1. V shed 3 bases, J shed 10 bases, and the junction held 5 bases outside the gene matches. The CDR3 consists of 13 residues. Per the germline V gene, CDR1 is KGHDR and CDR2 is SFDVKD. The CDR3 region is CATSDRGQGRAFF. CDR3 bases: TGTGCCACCAGTGATCGAGGACAGGGGCGAGCTTTCTTT.

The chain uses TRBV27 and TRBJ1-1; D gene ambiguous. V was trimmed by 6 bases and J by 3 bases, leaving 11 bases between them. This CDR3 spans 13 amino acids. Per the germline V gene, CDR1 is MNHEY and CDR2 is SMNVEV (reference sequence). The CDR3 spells CASRGISYTEAFF. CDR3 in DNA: TGTGCCAGCAGGGGCATAAGTTACACTGAAGCTTTCTTT.

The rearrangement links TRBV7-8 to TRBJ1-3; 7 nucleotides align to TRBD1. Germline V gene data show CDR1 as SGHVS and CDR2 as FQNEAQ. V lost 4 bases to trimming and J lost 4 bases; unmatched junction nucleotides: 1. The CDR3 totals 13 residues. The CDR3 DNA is TGTGCCAGCAGCTGGGGACAGGGAAACACCATATATTTT. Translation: CASSWGQGNTIYF.

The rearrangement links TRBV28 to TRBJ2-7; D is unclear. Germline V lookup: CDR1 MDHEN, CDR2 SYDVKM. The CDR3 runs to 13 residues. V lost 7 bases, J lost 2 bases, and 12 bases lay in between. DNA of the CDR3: TGTGCCAGCACCAGAGGCTCGCCCTACGAGCAGTACGTC. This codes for CASTRGSPYEQYV.

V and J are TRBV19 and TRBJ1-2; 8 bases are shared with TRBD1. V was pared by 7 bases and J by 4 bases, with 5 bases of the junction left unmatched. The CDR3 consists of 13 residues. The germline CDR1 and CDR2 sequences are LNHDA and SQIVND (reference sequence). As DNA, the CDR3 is TGTGCCAGTACTCCGACAGGGGCCTATGGCTACACCTTC. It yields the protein CASTPTGAYGYTF.

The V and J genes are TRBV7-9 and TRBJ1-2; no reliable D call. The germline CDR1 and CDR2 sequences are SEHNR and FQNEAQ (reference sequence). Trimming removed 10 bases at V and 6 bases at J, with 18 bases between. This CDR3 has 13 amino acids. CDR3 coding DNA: TGTGCCACTCCCCTTGTGGGCATGAATGGCTACACCTTC. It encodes CATPLVGMNGYTF.

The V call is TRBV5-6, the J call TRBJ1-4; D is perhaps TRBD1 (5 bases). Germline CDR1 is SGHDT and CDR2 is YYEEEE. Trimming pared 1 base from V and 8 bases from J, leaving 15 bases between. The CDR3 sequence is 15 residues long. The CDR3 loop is CASSLIVGEGEKLFF. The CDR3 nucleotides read TGTGCCAGCAGCTTGATCGTAGGGGAAGGAGAAAAACTGTTTTTT.

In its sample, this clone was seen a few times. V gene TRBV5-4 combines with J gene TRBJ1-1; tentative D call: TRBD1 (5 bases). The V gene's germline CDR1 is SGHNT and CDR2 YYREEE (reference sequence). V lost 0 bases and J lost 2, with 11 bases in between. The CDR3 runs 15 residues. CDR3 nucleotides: TGTGCCAGCAGCTTGGTAGGACACTTTAACACTGAAGCTTTCTTT. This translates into CASSLVGHFNTEAFF.

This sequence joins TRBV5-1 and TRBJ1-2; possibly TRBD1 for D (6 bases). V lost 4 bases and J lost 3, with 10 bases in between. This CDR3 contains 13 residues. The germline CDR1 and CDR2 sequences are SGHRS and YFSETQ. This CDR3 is CASSKDSHYGYTF. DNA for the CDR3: TGCGCCAGCAGCAAGGACAGCCACTATGGCTACACCTTC.

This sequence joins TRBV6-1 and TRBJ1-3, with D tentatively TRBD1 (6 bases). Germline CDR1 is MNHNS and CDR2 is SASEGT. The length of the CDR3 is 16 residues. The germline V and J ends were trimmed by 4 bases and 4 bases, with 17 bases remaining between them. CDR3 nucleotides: TGTGCCAGCAGTGTTTCCCAGGGGACATCAGGAAACACCATATATTTT. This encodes CASSVSQGTSGNTIYF.

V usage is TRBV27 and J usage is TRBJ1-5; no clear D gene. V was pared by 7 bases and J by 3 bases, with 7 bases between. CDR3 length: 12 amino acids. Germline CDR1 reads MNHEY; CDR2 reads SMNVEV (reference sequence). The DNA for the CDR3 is TGTGCCAGCAACAGCCCCAATCAGCCCCAGCATTTT. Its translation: CASNSPNQPQHF.

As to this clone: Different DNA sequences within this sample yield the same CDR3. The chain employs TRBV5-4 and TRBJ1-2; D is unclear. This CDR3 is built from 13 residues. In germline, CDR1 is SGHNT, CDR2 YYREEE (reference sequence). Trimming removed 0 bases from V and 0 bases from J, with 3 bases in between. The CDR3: CASSLDSNYGYTF. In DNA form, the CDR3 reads TGTGCCAGCAGCTTGGACTCTAACTATGGCTACACCTTC.

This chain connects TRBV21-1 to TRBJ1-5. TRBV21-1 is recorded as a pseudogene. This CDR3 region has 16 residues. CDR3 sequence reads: CASSKGRGPRNQPQHF. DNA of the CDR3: TGTGCCAGCAGCAAAGGGCGGGGGCCGAGGAATCAGCCCCAGCATTTT.

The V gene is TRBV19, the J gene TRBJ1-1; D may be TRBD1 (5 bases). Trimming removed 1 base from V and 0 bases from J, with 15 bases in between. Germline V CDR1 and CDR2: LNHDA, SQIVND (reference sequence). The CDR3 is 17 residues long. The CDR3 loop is CASSIGWGRALNTEAFF. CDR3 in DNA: TGTGCCAGTAGTATAGGTTGGGGGAGGGCTCTGAACACTGAAGCTTTCTTT.

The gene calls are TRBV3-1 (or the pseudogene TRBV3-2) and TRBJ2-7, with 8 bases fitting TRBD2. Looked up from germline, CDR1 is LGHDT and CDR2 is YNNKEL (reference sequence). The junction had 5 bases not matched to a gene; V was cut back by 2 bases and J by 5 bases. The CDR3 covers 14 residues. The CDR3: CASSQSGGHNEQYF. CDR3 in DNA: TGTGCCAGCAGCCAATCGGGGGGGCACAACGAGCAGTACTTC.

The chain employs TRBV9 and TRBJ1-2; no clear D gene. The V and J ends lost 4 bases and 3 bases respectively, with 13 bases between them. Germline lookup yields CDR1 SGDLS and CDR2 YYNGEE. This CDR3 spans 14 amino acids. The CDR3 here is CASSIPAADYGYTF. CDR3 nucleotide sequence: TGTGCCAGCAGCATCCCGGCGGCCGACTATGGCTACACCTTC.

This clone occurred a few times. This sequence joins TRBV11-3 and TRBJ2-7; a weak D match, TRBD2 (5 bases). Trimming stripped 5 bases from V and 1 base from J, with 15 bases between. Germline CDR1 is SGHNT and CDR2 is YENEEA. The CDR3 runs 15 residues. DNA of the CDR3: TGTGCCAGCAGCCGACCGGGATATCGTTCCTACGAGCAGTACGTC. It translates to CASSRPGYRSYEQYV.

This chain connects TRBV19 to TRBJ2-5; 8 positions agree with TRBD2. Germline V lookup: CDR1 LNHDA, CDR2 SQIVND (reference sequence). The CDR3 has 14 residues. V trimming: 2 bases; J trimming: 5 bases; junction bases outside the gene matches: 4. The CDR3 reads CASSIMTGGETQYF. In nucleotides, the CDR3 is TGTGCCAGTAGTATAATGACGGGGGGGGAGACCCAGTACTTC. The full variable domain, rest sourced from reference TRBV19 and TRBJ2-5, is DGGITQSPKYLFRKEGQNVTLSCEQNLNHDAMYWYRQDPGQGLRLIYYSQIVNDFQKGDIAEGYSVSREKKESFPLTVTSAQKNPTAFYLCASSIMTGGETQYFGPGTRLLVL.

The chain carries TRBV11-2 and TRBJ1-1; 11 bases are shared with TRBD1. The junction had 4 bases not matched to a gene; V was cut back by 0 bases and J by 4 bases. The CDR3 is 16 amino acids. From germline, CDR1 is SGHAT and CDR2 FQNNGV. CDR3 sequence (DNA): TGTGCCAGCAGCTTAGACGGACAGGGGGCGAGCACTGAAGCTTTCTTT. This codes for CASSLDGQGASTEAFF.

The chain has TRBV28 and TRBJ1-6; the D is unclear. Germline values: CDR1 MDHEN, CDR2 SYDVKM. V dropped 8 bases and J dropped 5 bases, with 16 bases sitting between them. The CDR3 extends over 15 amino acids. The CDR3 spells CASRPPLGDNSPLHF. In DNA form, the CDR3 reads TGTGCCAGCCGTCCACCCTTGGGCGATAATTCACCCCTCCACTTT.

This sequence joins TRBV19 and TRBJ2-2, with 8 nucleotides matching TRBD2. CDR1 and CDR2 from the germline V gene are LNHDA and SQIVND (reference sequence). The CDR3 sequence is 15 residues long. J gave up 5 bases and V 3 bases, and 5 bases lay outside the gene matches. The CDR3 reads CASSMNSGGTGELFF. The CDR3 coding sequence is TGTGCCAGTAGTATGAACAGCGGGGGTACCGGGGAGCTGTTTTTT.

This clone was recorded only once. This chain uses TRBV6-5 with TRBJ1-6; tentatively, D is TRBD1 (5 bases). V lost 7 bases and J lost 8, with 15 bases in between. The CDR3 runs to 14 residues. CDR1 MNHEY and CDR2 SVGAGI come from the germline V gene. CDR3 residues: CASTWDSGDSPLHF. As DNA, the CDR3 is TGTGCCAGCACCTGGGACTCGGGCGATTCACCCCTCCACTTT.